Sequencing of this T cell receptor (beta chain) was carried out in a study of CD8+CD57+ T cells in acquired aplastic anemia. Study-wide results and caveats: Patients and controls shared 25 to 35 CD8+ CDR3 sequences, which appeared highly expressed in patients and within their immunodominant clones.

Profiling that covered TCR beta VDJ and CDR3 relied on genomic DNA as its template. TCRdb re-analysed the reads in MiXCR, keeping a single row per CDR3 protein. The repertoire has roughly 290,000 distinct CDR3 sequences, under 65% of them found once; the top ten carry approximately 1.3%. CDR1 SGHTA and CDR2 FQGTGA come from the germline V gene. The CDR3 sequence is 17 residues long. V lost 5 bases and J 6 bases, leaving 24 bases between the germline ends. Patients chosen for sequencing had CD8+CD57+ cells that had expanded, as shown by flow cytometry. Regarding this clonotype: Antigen unknown.

The clonotype was recovered from a human donor with aplastic anemia. The chain recombines TRBV7-3 with TRBJ2-3, with D hard to call. The sequencing input was sorted CD4+, CD8+, or CD8+CD57+ T cells (not recorded which) from PBMCs. DNA for the CDR3: TGTGCCAGCAGCCCCAACCCGCAACACGTCGATCGCGATACGCAGTATTTT. It is translated as CASSPNPQHVDRDTQYF.